This TCR beta chain comes out of a study of T-cell reconstitution after alpha-beta-depleted transplantation in children. Unique molecular identifiers were incorporated during preparation of the TCRbeta library. TCRdb called the PCR reads again in MiXCR, with one record for every CDR3 protein. The sample shows over 150,000 distinct CDR3 sequences, approximately 7% of them seen only once. At least ten counts were recorded for this clonotype. Sample: PBMCs, taken before TCRalphabeta/CD19-depleted stem cell transplant. The clonotype was recovered from a boy aged 2-15 years with acute lymphoblastic leukemia, due to receive a stem cell transplant.

CDR3 region: CASSLWDEQYF. The CDR3 bases are TGTGCCAGCAGCTTGTGGGACGAGCAGTACTTC. The V call is TRBV7-8, the J call TRBJ2-7; D not certain. Germline V gene lookup returns CDR1 SGHVS and CDR2 FQNEAQ. Trimming took 3 bases from V and 5 from J, leaving 5 bases between them. The CDR3 extends over 11 amino acids.